This T cell receptor (beta chain) came from a study of T cells in Graves' hyperthyroidism and ophthalmopathy. Study results and caveats: In the blood, most expanded thyroid clonotypes above 0.001 appeared as well. A 13 V-J model separated ophthalmopathy from stable hyperthyroidism.

A remark on this clonotype: Its antigen is currently unknown.

The V gene end was trimmed by 5 bases and the J gene end by 3 bases; junction bases not matched to a gene: 5. CDR3 size: 15 residues. CDR1 and CDR2 (germline): MNHNS, SASEGT. There were TCR beta CDR3 regions amplified from RNA transcripts. Primed by the HTBI set, a first-round RT-PCR was run on the TCR CDR3. TCRdb re-called the multiplex PCR reads through MiXCR, storing one row per CDR3 protein. The repertoire has about 640,000 distinct CDR3 sequences, about 20% of them found once; the top ten carry around a third. Diagnostic decisions used clinical symptoms, serum thyroxine and TRAb, thyroid ultrasound and orbital computed tomography.

Specimen: blood. The gene calls are TRBV6-1 and TRBJ1-3; TRBD1 agrees at 9 bases. The source is a man aged 25-45 years with Graves' ophthalmopathy. The CDR3 nucleotides are TGTGCCAGCAGTCCGTCGGGACAGGGTGGAAACACCATATATTTT. It yields the protein CASSPSGQGGNTIYF.